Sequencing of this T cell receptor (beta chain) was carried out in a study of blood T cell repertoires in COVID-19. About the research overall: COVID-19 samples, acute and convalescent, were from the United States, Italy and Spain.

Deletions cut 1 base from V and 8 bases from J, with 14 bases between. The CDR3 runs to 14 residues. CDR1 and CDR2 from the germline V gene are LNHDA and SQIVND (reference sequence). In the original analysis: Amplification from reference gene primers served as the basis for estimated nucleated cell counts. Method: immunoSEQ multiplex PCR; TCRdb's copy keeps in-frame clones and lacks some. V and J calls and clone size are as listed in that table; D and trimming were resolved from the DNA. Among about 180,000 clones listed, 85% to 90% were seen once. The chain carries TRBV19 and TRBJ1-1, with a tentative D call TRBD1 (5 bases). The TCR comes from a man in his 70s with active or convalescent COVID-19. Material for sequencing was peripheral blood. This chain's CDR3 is CASSIVGDLREAFF. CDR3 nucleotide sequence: TGTGCCAGTAGTATAGTAGGGGATCTGCGAGAAGCTTTCTTT.